The present T cell receptor (beta chain) was sequenced within a study of T-cell reconstitution after alpha-beta-depleted transplantation in children. Germline V gene lookup returns CDR1 SGDLS and CDR2 YYNGEE. Trimming pared 3 bases from V and 5 bases from J, leaving 14 bases between. The CDR3 covers 14 residues. Unique molecular identifiers were incorporated when the TCRbeta library was constructed. TCRdb re-called the PCR reads with MiXCR, one entry per CDR3 protein. The sample yields 490,000 or so distinct CDR3 sequences, under 15% seen once. The receptor was isolated from a human donor who donated a stem cell graft to a child with combined immunodeficiency. The sequencing used PBMCs from the stem cell graft donor, collected from the stem cell graft. The chain carries TRBV9 and TRBJ1-2; D might be TRBD1 (5 bases). CDR3 bases: TGTGCCAGCAGCGGACTAGGACAATATTATGGCTACACCTTC. It is translated as CASSGLGQYYGYTF.